These 17 T cell receptor beta chains were sequenced from one sample in a study of cytomegalovirus exposure and HLA in healthy donors. The PCR contained 60 Vbeta and 13 Jbeta primers. Libraries were prepared by immunoSEQ multiplex PCR; TCRdb keeps only in-frame clonotypes and omits some of them. The profile shows about 200,000 clones, around 80% of them singletons. Sequenced: PBMCs. The source is a man aged 40-49 years in good health and CMV-seropositive.

The chain couples TRBV29-1 to TRBJ2-1, with TRBD1 matching 9 bases. The CDR3 consists of 15 residues. The germline CDR1 and CDR2 sequences are SQVTM and ANQGSEA. The junction had 9 bases not matched to a gene; V was cut back by 2 bases and J by 7 bases. The CDR3 DNA sequence: TGCAGCGTTGAAAACAGGGGGCGCGGAGTAAATGAGCAGTTCTTC. It specifies CSVENRGRGVNEQFF.

The V and J genes are TRBV29-1 and TRBJ2-5, with 7 bases fitting TRBD1. The end of the DNA fits TRBJ2-7 better, so the J call may be wrong. The CDR3 covers 11 residues. Looked up from germline, CDR1 is SQVTM and CDR2 is ANQGSEA. This CDR3 is CSAHRGYEQYF. In DNA form, the CDR3 reads TGCAGCGCACACAGGGGTTACGAGCAGTACTTC.

This sequence joins TRBV28 and TRBJ1-1, with D unresolved. Trimming took 2 bases from V and 11 from J, leaving 18 bases between them. This CDR3 is 14 amino acids long. The germline gives CDR1 MDHEN, CDR2 SYDVKM. The CDR3 region has the DNA TGTGCCAGCAGTTTAAGCGCTTCGGCGGCTTGGGCTTTCTTT. Protein product: CASSLSASAAWAFF.

In this sample, this clone turned up once. The chain couples TRBV10-2 to TRBJ1-2, with D maybe TRBD1 (6 bases). This CDR3 contains 16 residues. Germline V gives CDR1 WSHSY, CDR2 SAAADI. V lost 0 bases, J lost 8 bases, and 19 bases lay in between. In DNA, the CDR3 is TGCGCCAGCAGTGAGTCGGTTTTCGGGACATCGGGGGGCTACACCTTC. Residues: CASSESVFGTSGGYTF.

The chain has TRBV9 and TRBJ2-5; TRBD1 is a possible D gene (5 bases). CDR1 and CDR2 from the germline V gene are SGDLS and YYNGEE. Trimming cost V 0 bases and J 3 bases, with 9 bases left between them. The length of the CDR3 is 14 residues. CDR3 nucleotides: TGTGCCAGCAGCGTAGATTCCAGGGAAGAGACCCAGTACTTC. Residues: CASSVDSREETQYF.

The J gene is TRBJ1-1, the V gene TRBV6-1; 9 bases agree with TRBD1. CDR3 length: 15 residues. Germline CDR1 is MNHNS and CDR2 is SASEGT. V shed 5 bases, J shed 0 bases, and the junction held 4 bases outside the gene matches. The CDR3 loop reads CASSLQGAMNTEAFF. The CDR3 region has the DNA TGTGCCAGCAGTTTACAGGGGGCTATGAACACTGAAGCTTTCTTT.

V is TRBV7-2 and J is TRBJ1-3; no clear D gene. CDR1 is SGHTA and CDR2 is FQGNSA in the germline V gene. This CDR3 has 15 residues. Trimming left V 5 bases short and J 0 bases short, with 11 bases between. The CDR3 spells CASSMEAGSGNTIYF. The CDR3 DNA sequence: TGTGCCAGCAGCATGGAGGCAGGCTCTGGAAACACCATATATTTT.

The rearrangement joins TRBV27 to TRBJ2-7; 7 bases match TRBD1. The V gene end was trimmed by 5 bases and the J gene end by 3 bases; junction bases not matched to a gene: 7. The germline CDR1 and CDR2 sequences are MNHEY and SMNVEV (reference sequence). This CDR3 has 14 amino acids. CDR3 sequence (DNA): TGTGCCAGCAGTCCTAAGGGACAGTTCTACGAGCAGTACTTC. Translation gives CASSPKGQFYEQYF.

This chain joins TRBV19 and TRBJ2-7, with 9 bases identical to TRBD1. Germline trimming cut 8 bases from V and 4 bases from J; bases unmatched to any gene: 9. The germline gives CDR1 LNHDA, CDR2 SQIVND (reference sequence). The length of the CDR3 is 14 residues. CDR3 bases: TGTGCCAGTCCTTCCGGGACAGGGCTTTACGAGCAGTACTTC. Its translation is CASPSGTGLYEQYF.

This sequence joins TRBV5-6 and TRBJ2-3; perhaps TRBD2 as D (5 bases). V dropped 2 bases and J dropped 3 bases, with 10 bases sitting between them. Germline V gives CDR1 SGHDT, CDR2 YYEEEE. The CDR3 is 14 residues long. The CDR3 here is CASSFGISTDTQYF. The CDR3 DNA reads TGTGCCAGCAGCTTCGGGATTTCGACAGATACGCAGTATTTT.

This sequence joins TRBV19 and TRBJ1-1, with D perhaps TRBD1 (5 bases). Trimming stripped 3 bases from V and 2 bases from J, with 19 bases between. CDR1 and CDR2 from the germline V gene are LNHDA and SQIVND (reference sequence). The CDR3 length is 17 residues. The CDR3 nucleotides are TGTGCCAGTAGTATCCTCTTCAGCGGGGGACGTAACACTGAAGCTTTCTTT. Protein sequence: CASSILFSGGRNTEAFF.

The V and J genes are TRBV6-1 and TRBJ2-7; D might be TRBD1 (6 bases). The CDR3 is made up of 12 amino acids. Germline CDR1 MNHNS, CDR2 SASEGT. V lost 6 bases to trimming and J lost 3 bases, with 9 bases between them. The CDR3 DNA reads as TGTGCCAGCAGCTACAGGGTCTACGAGCAGTACTTC. Translated, it gives CASSYRVYEQYF.

The V call is TRBV7-2, the J call TRBJ2-3, with 10 bases lining up with TRBD1. The junction had 7 bases not matched to a gene; V was cut back by 1 base and J by 3 bases. CDR1 and CDR2 from the germline V gene are SGHTA and FQGNSA. This CDR3 has 17 amino acids. The CDR3 spells CASSLERDRGPTDTQYF. CDR3 nucleotides: TGTGCCAGCAGCTTAGAACGCGACAGGGGGCCGACAGATACGCAGTATTTT.

This clone appeared once. This chain connects TRBV30 to TRBJ2-3, with D maybe TRBD1 (5 bases). The CDR3 extends over 14 amino acids. Trimming pared 0 bases from V and 2 bases from J, leaving 9 bases between. Germline V CDR1 and CDR2: GTSNPN, SVGIG (reference sequence). In DNA, the CDR3 is TGTGCCTGGAGTGTCGACAGATCCACAGATACGCAGTATTTT. Translating it yields CAWSVDRSTDTQYF. The full variable domain, completed using reference TRBV30 and TRBJ2-3, is SQTIHQWPATLVQPVGSPLSLECTVEGTSNPNLYWYRQAAGRGLQLLFYSVGIGQISSEVPQNLSASRPQDRQFILSSKKLLLSDSGFYLCAWSVDRSTDTQYFGPGTRLTVL.

The chain combines TRBV28 with TRBJ1-1; D ambiguous. V was cut by 7 bases and J by 2 bases, with 8 bases left in between. This CDR3 has 12 residues. CDR1 and CDR2 (germline): MDHEN, SYDVKM. CDR3 residues: CASTYGNTEAFF. DNA for the CDR3: TGTGCCAGCACCTACGGTAACACTGAAGCTTTCTTT.

The V gene is TRBV10-2, the J gene TRBJ1-4, with 7 bases fitting TRBD1. Trimming at V came to 7 bases and at J to 5 bases, leaving 1 base not matched to a gene. Germline V lookup: CDR1 WSHSY, CDR2 SAAADI. CDR3 length: 12 residues. CDR3 nucleotide sequence: TGCGCCAGCACGGGACAGAATGAAAAACTGTTTTTT. Residues: CASTGQNEKLFF.

The rearrangement links TRBV6-6 to TRBJ2-7; perhaps TRBD2 as D (6 bases). V was shortened by 6 bases and J by 3 bases, with 21 bases between the two germline ends. Germline CDR1 and CDR2: MNHNY and SVGAGI (reference sequence). This CDR3 region has 16 residues. CDR3 in DNA: TGTGCCAGCAGCCAACGGAGGGGAGCAGTCATCTACGAGCAGTACTTC. This codes for CASSQRRGAVIYEQYF.